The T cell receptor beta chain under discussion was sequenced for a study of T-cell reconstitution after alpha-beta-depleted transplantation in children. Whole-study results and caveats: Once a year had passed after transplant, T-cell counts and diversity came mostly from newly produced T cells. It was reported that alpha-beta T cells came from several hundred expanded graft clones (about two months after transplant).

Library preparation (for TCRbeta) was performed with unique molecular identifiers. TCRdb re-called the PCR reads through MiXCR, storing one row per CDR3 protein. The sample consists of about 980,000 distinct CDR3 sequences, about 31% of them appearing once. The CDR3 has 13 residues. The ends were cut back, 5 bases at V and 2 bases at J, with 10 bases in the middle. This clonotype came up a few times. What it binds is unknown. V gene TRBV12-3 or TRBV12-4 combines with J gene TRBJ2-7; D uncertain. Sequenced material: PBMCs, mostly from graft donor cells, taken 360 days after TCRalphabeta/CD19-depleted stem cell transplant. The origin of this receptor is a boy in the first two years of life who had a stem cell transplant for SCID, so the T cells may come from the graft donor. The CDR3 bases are TGTGCCAGCAGTCCGTCGACCACCTACGAGCAGTACTTC. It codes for CASSPSTTYEQYF.